This entry lists 27 T cell receptor beta chains sequenced from one sample in a study of shared T cell receptors in the human thymus. The assay was immunoSEQ multiplex PCR, and TCRdb's table has in-frame clones only and misses some. The data hold around 730,000 clones, with approximately 83% observed a single time. This same sample was also taken into another study, of human thymus T cells.

The sequenced material came from thymocytes. These receptors came from a girl in the first two years of life with a congenital heart defect.

The chain is built from TRBV11-2 and TRBJ2-6; 7 bases match TRBD1. V dropped 4 bases and J dropped 4; count of bases not matched to a gene: 10. The CDR3 consists of 17 residues. Germline V CDR1 and CDR2: SGHAT, FQNNGV. The CDR3 here is CASSYLPTGKGANVLTF. DNA of the CDR3: TGTGCCAGCAGCTATCTCCCGACAGGGAAAGGGGCCAACGTCCTGACTTTC.

The chain couples TRBV6-4 to TRBJ2-3, with 16 bases aligning to TRBD2. CDR3 length: 19 amino acids. V shed 6 bases and J 0 bases; nucleotides not matched to a gene: 9. CDR1 is MRHNA, CDR2 SNTAGT, per germline. For the CDR3, the DNA is TGTGCCAGCAGGGGGACTAGCGGGGGGGCCGATTCAAGCACAGATACGCAGTATTTT. This codes for CASRGTSGGADSSTDTQYF.

The chain is built from TRBV9 and TRBJ2-2; D is uncertain. Trimming took off 0 bases at V and 1 base at J, with 4 bases between the two ends. CDR1 is SGDLS and CDR2 is YYNGEE in the germline V gene. The CDR3 is made up of 14 amino acids. CDR3 sequence reads: CASSVVQNTGELFF. The CDR3 DNA sequence: TGTGCCAGCAGCGTAGTCCAGAACACCGGGGAGCTGTTTTTT.

V is TRBV5-1 and J is TRBJ2-5; 7 bases agree with TRBD1. This CDR3 is built from 17 residues. The germline CDR1 and CDR2 sequences are SGHRS and YFSETQ. The V gene end was trimmed by 0 bases and the J gene end by 5 bases; junction bases not matched to a gene: 13. The chain's CDR3 is CASSLVVLTGRRETQYF. The CDR3 DNA reads as TGCGCCAGCAGCTTGGTGGTGCTGACAGGGCGTCGGGAGACCCAGTACTTC.

The V call is TRBV4-1, the J call TRBJ2-1; 15 nucleotides match TRBD2. The CDR3 is 18 amino acids. The ends lost 1 base at V and 3 bases at J; junction bases unmatched: 4. The germline V gene encodes CDR1 MGHRA and CDR2 YSYEKL. The CDR3 protein is CASSQGTSGGANYNEQFF. CDR3 DNA: TGCGCCAGCAGCCAAGGGACTAGCGGGGGGGCGAACTACAATGAGCAGTTCTTC.

In this sample, this clone turned up a few times. This chain joins TRBV30 and TRBJ1-5, with D possibly being TRBD1 (5 bases). The CDR3 is 19 residues long. Trimming left V 2 bases short and J 0 bases short, with 23 bases between. Per the germline V gene, CDR1 is GTSNPN and CDR2 is SVGIG (reference sequence). CDR3 in DNA: TGTGCCTGGAGTCCGGGGGAAGGCCGGGAACCAAATAGCAATCAGCCCCAGCATTTT. Translated, it gives CAWSPGEGREPNSNQPQHF.

This clone was seen a few times. This chain joins TRBV5-1 and TRBJ2-3; 12 bases are shared with TRBD1. CDR1 and CDR2 (germline): SGHRS, YFSETQ. The CDR3 extends over 20 amino acids. V shed 3 bases and J 0 bases; nucleotides not matched to a gene: 14. The CDR3: CASSSPGQGATLPSTDTQYF. The CDR3 nucleotides read TGCGCCAGCAGCTCGCCGGGACAGGGGGCCACCTTACCTAGCACAGATACGCAGTATTTT.

The V gene is TRBV6-6, the J gene TRBJ2-7; TRBD1 aligns across 9 bases. The CDR3 is 15 amino acids. CDR1 and CDR2 from the germline V gene are MNHNY and SVGAGI (reference sequence). With V trimmed by 6 bases and J by 3 bases, 9 bases remained unmatched. The CDR3 spells CASRDPGQGYYEQYF. Here the CDR3 DNA reads TGTGCCAGCAGGGACCCGGGACAGGGATACTACGAGCAGTACTTC.

This chain links TRBV6-1 with TRBJ2-1; TRBD1 might be the D (7 bases). Trimming cost V 1 base and J 6 bases, with 19 bases left between them. This CDR3 has 17 amino acids. Per germline, CDR1 MNHNS and CDR2 SASEGT. CDR3 DNA sequence: TGTGCCAGCAGTGAAGAGGGACTTATGGGACAGAGCAATGAGCAGTTCTTC. Protein product: CASSEEGLMGQSNEQFF.

V gene TRBV7-9 combines with J gene TRBJ2-1; 8 nucleotides agree with TRBD1. The junction had 5 bases not matched to a gene; V was cut back by 7 bases and J by 12 bases. CDR3 length equals 11 residues. CDR1 SEHNR and CDR2 FQNEAQ come from the germline V gene (reference sequence). The CDR3 spells CASTRDRRQFF. The CDR3 DNA is TGTGCCAGCACACGGGACAGGCGGCAGTTCTTC.

The chain is built from TRBV6-1 and TRBJ1-1; no reliable D call. Germline values: CDR1 MNHNS, CDR2 SASEGT. This CDR3 is built from 12 residues. V lost 5 bases and J lost 5, with 9 bases in between. The CDR3, as DNA: TGTGCCAGCAGTCCGAAGGAGACTGAAGCTTTCTTT. Translated, it gives CASSPKETEAFF.

This sequence joins TRBV11-2 and TRBJ2-3; TRBD1 agrees at 11 bases. Looked up from germline, CDR1 is SGHAT and CDR2 is FQNNGV. The CDR3 runs to 17 residues. The trim removed 0 bases at V and 3 bases at J, leaving 5 bases unmatched. Here the CDR3 DNA reads TGTGCCAGCAGCTTAGATCCCGGACAGGGGGCGACAGATACGCAGTATTTT. This encodes CASSLDPGQGATDTQYF. The full variable domain, with the rest looked up from reference TRBV11-2 and TRBJ2-3, is EAGVAQSPRYKIIEKRQSVAFWCNPISGHATLYWYQQILGQGPKLLIQFQNNGVVDDSQLPKDRFSAERLKGVDSTLKIQPAKLEDSAVYLCASSLDPGQGATDTQYFGPGTRLTVL.

J is TRBJ2-5 and V is TRBV9; TRBD2 matches 12 bases. The germline V gene encodes CDR1 SGDLS and CDR2 YYNGEE. Trimming cost V 3 bases and J 3 bases; bases outside gene matches: 9. The CDR3 loop spans 17 amino acids. CDR3 in DNA: TGTGCCAGCAGCGAAGGACTAGCGGGATGGTGGGAAGAGACCCAGTACTTC. This sequence encodes CASSEGLAGWWEETQYF.

This clone has just one count. The chain uses TRBV10-3 and TRBJ1-1, with 8 bases fitting TRBD1. The germline CDR1 and CDR2 sequences are ENHRY and SYGVKD. V shed 0 bases, J shed 3 bases, and the junction held 6 bases outside the gene matches. CDR3 length: 16 residues. The CDR3 DNA follows: TGTGCCATCAGTGAGTCTAACAGGGGGAGGGACACTGAAGCTTTCTTT. Its translation is CAISESNRGRDTEAFF.

The chain links TRBV5-6 to TRBJ1-6; 8 bases are shared with TRBD1. With V trimmed by 3 bases and J by 5 bases, 4 bases remained unmatched. The CDR3 extends over 15 amino acids. The germline CDR1 and CDR2 sequences are SGHDT and YYEEEE. CDR3: CASSYDRGNNSPLHF. In DNA, the CDR3 is TGTGCCAGCAGCTATGACAGGGGAAATAATTCACCCCTCCACTTT.

The CDR3, as DNA: TGCGCCAGCAGCCAAGATGGCAGGGAAGGGAATCAGCCCCAGCATTTT. Its translation is CASSQDGREGNQPQHF. The gene calls are TRBV4-1 and TRBJ1-5; a possible D gene is TRBD1 (5 bases). The CDR3 length is 16 residues. The V end lost 0 bases, the J end lost 4 bases, and 13 bases lay between the germline ends. CDR1 is MGHRA and CDR2 is YSYEKL in the germline V gene.

This chain connects TRBV4-1 to TRBJ2-2; weak D call: TRBD2 (5 bases). Germline values: CDR1 MGHRA, CDR2 YSYEKL. This CDR3 region has 16 residues. V lost 2 bases and J lost 4, with 14 bases in between. For the CDR3, the DNA is TGCGCCAGCAGCCAATCCGGAGGTTCGGGCACCGGGGAGCTGTTTTTT. It specifies CASSQSGGSGTGELFF.

The chain has TRBV13 and TRBJ2-5; D is possibly TRBD2 (5 bases). Trimming cost V 1 base and J 2 bases, with 14 bases left between them. In germline, CDR1 is PRHDT, CDR2 FYEKMQ (reference sequence). This CDR3 spans 16 amino acids. CDR3 nucleotides: TGTGCCAGCAGCTTAGACCGGGGATCCCCTCAAGAGACCCAGTACTTC. Protein sequence: CASSLDRGSPQETQYF.

The chain uses TRBV30 and TRBJ2-7; D might be TRBD1 (6 bases). Deletions cut 2 bases from V and 0 bases from J, with 14 bases between. CDR3 size: 15 residues. CDR1 and CDR2 from the germline V gene are GTSNPN and SVGIG (reference sequence). The chain's CDR3 is CAWSLGQGSSYEQYF. DNA for the CDR3: TGTGCCTGGAGTCTTGGGCAGGGGAGCTCCTACGAGCAGTACTTC.

The chain combines TRBV5-1 with TRBJ1-4; D perhaps matches TRBD1 (6 bases). The germline V gene has CDR1 SGHRS and CDR2 YFSETQ. The CDR3 covers 15 residues. Trimming took 0 bases from V and 7 from J, leaving 13 bases between them. The CDR3 DNA follows: TGCGCCAGCAGCTTGGGCGCAGGGGCGAGTGAAAAACTGTTTTTT. Encoded protein: CASSLGAGASEKLFF.

This clone was observed a few times. The V gene is TRBV11-2, the J gene TRBJ2-4, with D possibly TRBD1 on 6 matching bases. CDR3 size: 16 residues. With 4 bases removed from V and 3 bases from J, the gap between germline ends came to 16 bases. The V gene's germline CDR1 is SGHAT and CDR2 FQNNGV. The CDR3 nucleotides are TGTGCCAGCAGCTCCTTTTACACAGGGCACAAAAACATTCAGTACTTC. It is translated as CASSSFYTGHKNIQYF.

J is TRBJ2-3 and V is TRBV29-1; 8 positions agree with TRBD1. Trimming took 5 bases from V and 2 from J; bases not matched to a gene: 12. Germline V CDR1 and CDR2: SQVTM, ANQGSEA. The CDR3 covers 16 residues. CDR3 in amino acids: CSVCRPGDRPTDTQYF. The CDR3, as DNA: TGCAGCGTTTGCCGTCCAGGGGACAGGCCCACAGATACGCAGTATTTT.

V and J are TRBV11-2 and TRBJ1-6, with 7 positions matching TRBD1. The CDR3 loop spans 17 amino acids. Germline V gene data show CDR1 as SGHAT and CDR2 as FQNNGV. V lost 4 bases, J lost 3 bases, and 9 bases stayed unmatched. The CDR3, as DNA: TGTGCCAGCAGCTCAGCGCGATGGACAGGCTATAATTCACCCCTCCACTTT. Translating gives CASSSARWTGYNSPLHF. Based on the CDR3 plus reference TRBV11-2 and TRBJ1-6, the full variable domain is EAGVAQSPRYKIIEKRQSVAFWCNPISGHATLYWYQQILGQGPKLLIQFQNNGVVDDSQLPKDRFSAERLKGVDSTLKIQPAKLEDSAVYLCASSSARWTGYNSPLHFGNGTRLTVT.

The chain combines TRBV7-9 with TRBJ2-7; the D gene is possibly TRBD1 (5 bases). CDR1 is SEHNR, CDR2 FQNEAQ, per germline (reference sequence). The CDR3 contains 17 residues. The V end was cut by 2 bases, the J end by 3 bases, with 20 bases between. In nucleotides, the CDR3 is TGTGCCAGCAGCTTAACTGGGTGGCAGGGCGGTATCTACGAGCAGTACTTC. It codes for CASSLTGWQGGIYEQYF.

In DNA, the CDR3 is TGTGCCAGCATCGGGGGGGCCCCAGGCACCGGGGAGCTGTTTTTT. This gives the protein CASIGGAPGTGELFF. This chain uses TRBV7-9 with TRBJ2-2; 8 bases agree with TRBD2. V lost 7 bases and J lost 4; bases outside the gene matches: 8. There are 15 residues in the CDR3. From germline, CDR1 is SEHNR and CDR2 FQNEAQ (reference sequence). The full variable domain, with the rest looked up from reference TRBV7-9 and TRBJ2-2, is DTGVSQNPRHKITKRGQNVTFRCDPISEHNRLYWYRQTLGQGPEFLTYFQNEAQLEKSRLLSDRFSAERPKGSFSTLEIQRTEQGDSAMYLCASIGGAPGTGELFFGEGSRLTVL.

The genes are TRBV7-2 and TRBJ1-6; TRBD1 agrees at 7 bases. The CDR3 totals 18 residues. J was trimmed by 6 bases and V by 2 bases; bases with no gene match: 13. Germline-derived CDR1 and CDR2 are SGHTA and FQGNSA. The CDR3 sequence is CASSLRNRDSETNSPLHF. The CDR3 DNA reads TGTGCCAGCAGCTTACGCAACCGGGACAGCGAGACTAATTCACCCCTCCACTTT. Full variable domain (remainder filled in from reference TRBV7-2 and TRBJ1-6): GAGVSQSPSNKVTEKGKDVELRCDPISGHTALYWYRQSLGQGLEFLIYFQGNSAPDKSGLPSDRFSAERTGGSVSTLTIQRTQQEDSAVYLCASSLRNRDSETNSPLHFGNGTRLTVT.

The chain couples TRBV19 to TRBJ2-3; D is perhaps TRBD2 (5 bases). The CDR3 loop spans 16 amino acids. Germline assignment: CDR1 LNHDA and CDR2 SQIVND (reference sequence). Trimming took 7 bases from V and 1 from J, leaving 18 bases between them. CDR3 protein: CASNDRHSGGTDTQYF. As DNA, the CDR3 is TGTGCCAGTAACGACCGGCACTCCGGGGGCACAGATACGCAGTATTTT. The variable domain in full, with the rest retrieved from reference TRBV19 and TRBJ2-3, is DGGITQSPKYLFRKEGQNVTLSCEQNLNHDAMYWYRQDPGQGLRLIYYSQIVNDFQKGDIAEGYSVSREKKESFPLTVTSAQKNPTAFYLCASNDRHSGGTDTQYFGPGTRLTVL.